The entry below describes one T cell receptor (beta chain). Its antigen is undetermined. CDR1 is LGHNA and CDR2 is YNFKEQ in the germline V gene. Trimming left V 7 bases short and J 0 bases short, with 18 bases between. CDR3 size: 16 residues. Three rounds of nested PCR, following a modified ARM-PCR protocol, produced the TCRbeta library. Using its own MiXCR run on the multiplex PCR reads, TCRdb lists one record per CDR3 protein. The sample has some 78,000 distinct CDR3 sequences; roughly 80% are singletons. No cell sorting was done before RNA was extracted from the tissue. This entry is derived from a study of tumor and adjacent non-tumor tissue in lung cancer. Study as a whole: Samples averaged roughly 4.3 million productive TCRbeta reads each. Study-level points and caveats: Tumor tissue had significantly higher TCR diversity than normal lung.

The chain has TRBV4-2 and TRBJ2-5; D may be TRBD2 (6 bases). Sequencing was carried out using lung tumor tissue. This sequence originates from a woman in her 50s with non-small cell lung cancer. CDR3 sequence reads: CASTQAHGGHQETQYF. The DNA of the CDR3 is TGTGCCAGCACCCAGGCCCACGGGGGACACCAAGAGACCCAGTACTTC.